These T cell receptor beta chains were read from a single sample in a study of post-analysis software for immune sequencing data. TCRdb itself ran the PCR reads through MiXCR, one entry per CDR3 protein. Of roughly 600,000 distinct CDR3 sequences in the sample, roughly 40% are singletons; the top ten hold roughly 1.7%. Input material: blood. The receptors derive from a girl aged 10 to 17 with multiple sclerosis. Each CDR3 is given with its conserved first and last residue. D genes are given only for firm matches. Some rows mark clone size as missing; the rest say once, few, many or name a class of expanded clone.

v_call	d_call	clone_size	cdr3_length	j_call	cdr3_aa	cdr3_nt
TRBV5-1	TRBD1	few	15	TRBJ1-5	CANSLAGQGGQPQHF	TGCGCCAACAGCTTGGCGGGACAGGGAGGGCAGCCCCAGCATTTT
TRBV29-1	-	-	13	TRBJ1-2	CSVEDKGPGGYTF	TGCAGCGTTGAAGATAAGGGGCCGGGTGGCTACACCTTC
TRBV7-2	TRBD2	-	16	TRBJ2-1	CASSLALAGYYNEQFF	TGTGCCAGCAGCTTAGCTCTAGCGGGTTATTACAATGAGCAGTTCTTC
TRBV5-1	-	-	12	TRBJ2-5	CASGLRGETQYF	TGCGCCAGCGGCTTGCGGGGAGAGACCCAGTACTTC
TRBV3-1	TRBD1	-	16	TRBJ2-5	CASSHGQGREEETQYF	TGTGCCAGCAGCCACGGACAGGGGAGAGAGGAAGAGACCCAGTACTTC
TRBV12-3/TRBV12-4	-	-	11	TRBJ1-2	CASSPLDGYTF	TGTGCCAGCAGCCCGCTAGATGGCTACACCTTC
TRBV7-2	-	-	13	TRBJ2-7	CATRGRGSDEQYF	TGTGCCACCCGTGGAAGGGGGAGCGACGAGCAGTACTTC
TRBV24-1	-	-	13	TRBJ1-2	CATSVSDNYGYTF	TGTGCCACCAGTGTATCCGATAACTATGGCTACACCTTC
TRBV7-9	TRBD2	-	18	TRBJ2-1	CASSLTSTSGRPYNEQFF	TGTGCCAGCAGCTTGACTAGTACTAGCGGGAGACCCTACAATGAGCAGTTCTTC
TRBV10-3	TRBD2	-	17	TRBJ2-1	CAISESFGTGGNNEQFF	TGTGCCATCAGTGAGTCATTTGGAACGGGGGGTAACAATGAGCAGTTCTTC
TRBV7-2	-	-	14	TRBJ2-7	CASSIQGGVYEQYF	TGTGCCAGCAGCATCCAGGGCGGGGTCTACGAGCAGTACTTC
TRBV6-5	TRBD1	-	13	TRBJ1-2	CASRPSGTDGYTF	TGTGCCAGCAGGCCCTCCGGGACAGATGGCTACACCTTC
TRBV7-2	TRBD2	-	17	TRBJ2-3	CASSLAQAGGTGDTQYF	TGTGCCAGCAGCTTAGCGCAGGCGGGGGGGACGGGGGATACGCAGTATTTT
TRBV12-3/TRBV12-4	-	few	16	TRBJ2-4	CASSFLGLLAKNIQYF	TGTGCCAGCAGTTTCCTCGGCCTTCTAGCCAAAAACATTCAGTACTTC
TRBV11-2	-	-	15	TRBJ1-1	CASTLVGTGNTEAFF	TGTGCCAGCACCTTGGTGGGGACGGGGAACACTGAAGCTTTCTTT
TRBV12-3/TRBV12-4	TRBD1	-	14	TRBJ2-5	CASSPRDREKTQYF	TGTGCCAGCAGCCCTAGAGACAGGGAAAAGACCCAGTACTTC
TRBV9	-	-	14	TRBJ1-2	CASSEGRGRYGYTF	TGTGCCAGCAGCGAGGGGAGGGGGAGATATGGCTACACCTTC
TRBV5-1	-	-	14	TRBJ2-5	CASSPTSFQETQYF	TGCGCCAGCAGCCCCACTAGCTTCCAAGAGACCCAGTACTTC
TRBV12-3/TRBV12-4	-	-	12	TRBJ1-1	CASTSGLPEAFF	TGTGCCAGCACCTCAGGGTTGCCTGAAGCTTTCTTT
TRBV4-1	-	-	15	TRBJ2-5	CASSPEVTEGETQYF	TGCGCCAGCAGCCCCGAGGTTACCGAGGGGGAGACCCAGTACTTC
TRBV7-6	TRBD2	-	15	TRBJ2-1	CATIPWLAGEDEQFF	TGTGCCACCATACCATGGCTAGCGGGAGAGGATGAGCAGTTCTTC
TRBV24-1	TRBD1	-	13	TRBJ2-7	CATSGPDRDEQYF	TGTGCCACCAGTGGTCCGGACAGGGACGAGCAGTACTTC
TRBV4-2	-	-	15	TRBJ2-3	CASSPLLGRADTQYF	TGTGCCAGCAGCCCCCTATTAGGACGGGCAGATACGCAGTATTTT
TRBV12-3/TRBV12-4	-	once	12	TRBJ1-2	CASLGLSPGYTF	TGTGCCAGCCTCGGCCTTTCGCCTGGCTACACCTTC
TRBV29-1	TRBD1	-	14	TRBJ1-1	CSVHRQGLNTEAFF	TGCAGCGTCCATCGACAGGGACTAAACACTGAAGCTTTCTTT
TRBV28	-	-	13	TRBJ2-3	CAIWAGHTGTQYF	TGTGCCATCTGGGCAGGGCACACAGGTACGCAGTATTTT
TRBV5-1	-	few	16	TRBJ2-7	CASSLVGWGSSYEQYF	TGCGCCAGCAGCTTGGTGGGTTGGGGGAGCTCCTACGAGCAGTACTTC